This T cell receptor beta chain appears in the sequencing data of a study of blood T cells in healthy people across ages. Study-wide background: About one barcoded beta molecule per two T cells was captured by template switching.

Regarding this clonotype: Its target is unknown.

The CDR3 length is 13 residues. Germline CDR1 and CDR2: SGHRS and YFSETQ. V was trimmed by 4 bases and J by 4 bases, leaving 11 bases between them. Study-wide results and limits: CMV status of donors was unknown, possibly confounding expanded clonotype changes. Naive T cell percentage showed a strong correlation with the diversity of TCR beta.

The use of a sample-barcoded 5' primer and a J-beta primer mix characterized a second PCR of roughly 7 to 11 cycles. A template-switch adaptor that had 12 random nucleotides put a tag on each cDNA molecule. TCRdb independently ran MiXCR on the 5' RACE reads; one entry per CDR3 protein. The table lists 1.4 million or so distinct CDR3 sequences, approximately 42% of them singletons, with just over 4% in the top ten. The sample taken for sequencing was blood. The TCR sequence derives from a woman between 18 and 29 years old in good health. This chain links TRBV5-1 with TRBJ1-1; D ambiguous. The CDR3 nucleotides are TGCGCCAGCAGCGTAACGATCGGCACTGAAGCTTTCTTT. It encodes CASSVTIGTEAFF. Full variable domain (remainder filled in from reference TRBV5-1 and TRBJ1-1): KAGVTQTPRYLIKTRGQQVTLSCSPISGHRSVSWYQQTPGQGLQFLFEYFSETQRNKGNFPGRFSGRQFSNSRSEMNVSTLELGDSALYLCASSVTIGTEAFFGQGTRLTVV.